The 27 T cell receptor beta chains listed next were all sequenced from one sample in a study of blood T cell repertoires in COVID-19. Using immunoSEQ multiplex PCR, the repertoire was profiled, and TCRdb retains in-frame clones only, with some absent. The sample carries 140,000 to 150,000 clones, over 75% recorded once. The specimen was peripheral blood. The source of these receptors is a woman aged 45-59 years with acute or convalescent COVID-19.

The chain uses TRBV7-2 and TRBJ1-4, with TRBD1 matching over 10 bases. This CDR3 contains 17 residues. The V and J ends lost 5 bases and 0 bases, in that order; junction bases with no gene match: 6. The germline V gene encodes CDR1 SGHTA and CDR2 FQGNSA. The CDR3 DNA reads as TGTGCCAGCAGCACGACAGGGGGCGCGGCAACTAATGAAAAACTGTTTTTT. This sequence encodes CASSTTGGAATNEKLFF. The variable domain in full, completed from reference TRBV7-2 and TRBJ1-4, reads GAGVSQSPSNKVTEKGKDVELRCDPISGHTALYWYRQSLGQGLEFLIYFQGNSAPDKSGLPSDRFSAERTGGSVSTLTIQRTQQEDSAVYLCASSTTGGAATNEKLFFGSGTQLSVL.

The chain's CDR3 is CASLGQPNQPQHF. In DNA, the CDR3 is TGTGCCAGCCTAGGACAGCCGAATCAGCCCCAGCATTTT. The genes are TRBV2 and TRBJ1-5, with a weak D call TRBD1 (6 bases). Trimming shortened V by 8 bases and J by 4 bases, and 12 bases separated the two germline ends. Germline CDR1 is SNHLY and CDR2 is FYNNEI. The CDR3 has 13 residues. Full variable domain (outside the CDR3, taken from reference TRBV2 and TRBJ1-5): EPEVTQTPSHQVTQMGQEVILRCVPISNHLYFYWYRQILGQKVEFLVSFYNNEISEKSEIFDDQFSVERPDGSNFTLKIRSTKLEDSAMYFCASLGQPNQPQHFGDGTRLSIL.

J is TRBJ1-3 and V is TRBV5-1; D unresolved. The CDR3 loop spans 13 amino acids. Per germline, CDR1 SGHRS and CDR2 YFSETQ. V lost 6 bases and J lost 4, with 11 bases in between. The CDR3 DNA sequence: TGCGCCAGCAAATCGTCGTTGGGAAACACCATATATTTT. Translated, it gives CASKSSLGNTIYF.

This chain links TRBV7-9 with TRBJ2-1, with D perhaps TRBD2 (5 bases). With 7 bases removed from V and 0 bases from J, the gap between germline ends came to 13 bases. Germline lookup yields CDR1 SEHNR and CDR2 FQNEAQ (reference sequence). The CDR3 loop spans 15 amino acids. This chain's CDR3 is CASKRDGSSYNEQFF. Written as DNA, the CDR3 is TGTGCCAGCAAGAGGGATGGAAGCTCCTACAATGAGCAGTTCTTC.

The V gene is TRBV11-2, the J gene TRBJ2-2; TRBD1 aligns across 8 bases. CDR3 length: 16 residues. Germline V lookup: CDR1 SGHAT, CDR2 FQNNGV. V trimming: 5 bases; J trimming: 5 bases; junction bases outside the gene matches: 10. The CDR3 reads CASSRDRPPMTGELFF. The DNA of the CDR3 is TGTGCCAGCAGCAGGGACAGGCCCCCTATGACCGGGGAGCTGTTTTTT.

The chain joins TRBV29-1 to TRBJ2-5; 8 nucleotides match TRBD1. Unmatched junction bases numbered 9, after V lost 7 bases and J lost 5 bases. Germline V gene lookup returns CDR1 SQVTM and CDR2 ANQGSEA. The length of the CDR3 is 13 residues. The CDR3: CSGLAGGWETQYF. DNA of the CDR3: TGCAGCGGACTGGCAGGGGGCTGGGAGACCCAGTACTTC.

The gene calls are TRBV7-9 and TRBJ2-5, with 8 nucleotides matching TRBD2. J gave up 4 bases and V 5 bases, and 3 bases lay outside the gene matches. This CDR3 has 13 amino acids. Germline CDR1 and CDR2: SEHNR and FQNEAQ (reference sequence). CDR3 in DNA: TGTGCCAGCAGCCCCGGGGGGGCAGAGACCCAGTACTTC. It translates to CASSPGGAETQYF.

This clone occurred once. The chain recombines TRBV27 with TRBJ2-1; 11 nucleotides align to TRBD2. The V and J ends lost 5 bases and 6 bases, in that order; junction bases with no gene match: 9. The CDR3 is 16 residues long. Per the germline V gene, CDR1 is MNHEY and CDR2 is SMNVEV (reference sequence). This CDR3 is CASSNLAGGPGNEQFF. The CDR3 DNA follows: TGTGCCAGCAGTAACTTAGCGGGGGGGCCGGGCAATGAGCAGTTCTTC.

The rearrangement joins TRBV30 to TRBJ2-2; D may be TRBD1 (6 bases). Trimming removed 3 bases at V and 5 bases at J, with 16 bases between. CDR3 size: 15 residues. Germline V CDR1 and CDR2: GTSNPN, SVGIG (reference sequence). The CDR3: CAWRTRDIATGELFF. The CDR3 nucleotides are TGTGCCTGGAGAACCCGGGACATTGCTACCGGGGAGCTGTTTTTT.

V and J are TRBV7-2 and TRBJ2-3; 13 nucleotides agree with TRBD2. With V trimmed by 1 base and J by 3 bases, 1 base remained unmatched. The V gene's germline CDR1 is SGHTA and CDR2 FQGNSA. The CDR3 spans 16 residues. The CDR3 loop is CASSLGGLAGTDTQYF. The DNA for the CDR3 is TGTGCCAGCAGCTTAGGGGGACTAGCGGGAACAGATACGCAGTATTTT.

The chain joins TRBV27 to TRBJ2-5; TRBD1 aligns across 8 bases. The CDR3 extends over 15 amino acids. CDR1 and CDR2 (germline): MNHEY, SMNVEV (reference sequence). Trimming cost V 5 bases and J 1 base; bases outside gene matches: 6. The CDR3 spells CASSGGTGGQETQYF. DNA for the CDR3: TGTGCCAGCAGTGGAGGGACAGGCGGCCAAGAGACCCAGTACTTC.

The chain combines TRBV19 with TRBJ1-5; the D gene is possibly TRBD1 (6 bases). Germline assignment: CDR1 LNHDA and CDR2 SQIVND (reference sequence). V lost 4 bases and J 5 bases, leaving 12 bases between the germline ends. The CDR3 sequence is 14 residues long. CDR3 bases: TGTGCCAGTAGTACCACAGGGTTGGATCAGCCCCAGCATTTT. This encodes CASSTTGLDQPQHF.

This clone was seen only once. The V call is TRBV18, the J call TRBJ2-7; D call uncertain. CDR1 and CDR2 (germline): KGHSH, LQKENI. V gave up 6 bases and J gave up 0 bases, with 9 bases separating them. This CDR3 spans 13 amino acids. DNA for the CDR3: TGTGCCAGCTCTCCCTATAACTCCTACGAGCAGTACTTC. It translates to CASSPYNSYEQYF.

The J gene is TRBJ2-1, the V gene TRBV14, with a possible D match to TRBD2 (6 bases). Germline V gene lookup returns CDR1 SGHDN and CDR2 FVKESK. The CDR3 runs to 16 residues. Trimming took 3 bases from V and 8 from J, leaving 20 bases between them. The CDR3 sequence: CASSQISWEVSDEQFF. As DNA, the CDR3 is TGTGCCAGCAGCCAGATCTCATGGGAGGTTTCGGATGAGCAGTTCTTC.

The chain has TRBV6-4 and TRBJ1-6; 8 bases are shared with TRBD1. Germline V gene data show CDR1 as MRHNA and CDR2 as SNTAGT. CDR3 size: 14 residues. J lost 6 bases, V lost 8 bases, and 6 bases had no gene match. In DNA form, the CDR3 reads TGTGCCAGCCGCACCGACAGGGGTAATTCACCCCTCCACTTT. Its protein is CASRTDRGNSPLHF.

J is TRBJ2-7 and V is TRBV6-5; TRBD1 agrees at 9 bases. CDR1 is MNHEY, CDR2 SVGAGI, per germline. V trimming: 2 bases; J trimming: 5 bases; junction bases outside the gene matches: 10. CDR3 length equals 16 residues. The CDR3 spells CASSYAPVGQGHEQYF. Written as DNA, the CDR3 is TGTGCCAGCAGTTACGCGCCGGTAGGACAGGGGCACGAGCAGTACTTC.

The chain is built from TRBV19 and TRBJ2-1; perhaps TRBD2 as D (5 bases). This CDR3 comprises 13 residues. Germline V gene data show CDR1 as LNHDA and CDR2 as SQIVND (reference sequence). Trimming removed 10 bases at V and 0 bases at J, with 10 bases between. CDR3: CATLGSSYNEQFF. CDR3 sequence (DNA): TGTGCCACCCTGGGGAGCTCCTACAATGAGCAGTTCTTC.

The CDR3 nucleotides are TGTGCCAGCAGCTTACTACTAGCCTCTAGCTCCTACAATGAGCAGTTCTTC. Its translation: CASSLLLASSSYNEQFF. This chain connects TRBV11-2 to TRBJ2-1, with a possible D match to TRBD2 (6 bases). This CDR3 contains 17 residues. Per germline, CDR1 SGHAT and CDR2 FQNNGV. V lost 2 bases, J lost 0 bases, and 14 bases lay in between.

This clone showed up many times. This chain uses TRBV27 with TRBJ2-5; the D gene is possibly TRBD1 (5 bases). CDR1 and CDR2 (germline): MNHEY, SMNVEV (reference sequence). V lost 5 bases and J lost 2, with 12 bases in between. There are 14 residues in the CDR3. This CDR3 reads CASSPRASQETQYF. DNA of the CDR3: TGTGCCAGCAGTCCCAGGGCCTCTCAAGAGACCCAGTACTTC.

This clone was seen more than once but under ten times. This chain joins TRBV30 and TRBJ2-1; the D gene is possibly TRBD1 (6 bases). V was cut by 2 bases and J by 4 bases, with 12 bases left in between. Per germline, CDR1 GTSNPN and CDR2 SVGIG (reference sequence). The CDR3 contains 14 residues. CDR3 in DNA: TGTGCCTGGAGTCCCGGACAGTCATACAATGAGCAGTTCTTC. This codes for CAWSPGQSYNEQFF.

J is TRBJ2-5 and V is TRBV5-8; 12 bases line up with TRBD2. The V gene end was trimmed by 0 bases and the J gene end by 5 bases; junction bases not matched to a gene: 2. There are 15 residues in the CDR3. The germline CDR1 and CDR2 sequences are SGHTS and YDEGEE. This chain's CDR3 is CASSLGLAGVETQYF. DNA for the CDR3: TGTGCCAGCAGCTTGGGACTAGCGGGGGTGGAGACCCAGTACTTC.

The J gene is TRBJ2-5, the V gene TRBV11-2; D is uncertain. The CDR3 is 12 residues long. Trimming stripped 5 bases from V and 1 base from J, with 5 bases between. From germline, CDR1 is SGHAT and CDR2 FQNNGV. The CDR3 sequence: CASSAFQETQYF. Here the CDR3 DNA reads TGTGCCAGCAGCGCGTTCCAAGAGACCCAGTACTTC.

This rearrangement joins TRBV19 to TRBJ2-1, with TRBD2 identical over 16 bases. The CDR3 spans 13 residues. J lost 16 bases, V lost 5 bases, and 5 bases had no gene match. CDR1 is LNHDA and CDR2 is SQIVND in the germline V gene (reference sequence). CDR3 sequence reads: CASSSGLAGGGFF. In nucleotides, the CDR3 is TGTGCCAGTAGTTCGGGACTAGCGGGAGGGGGATTCTTC.

This clone came up once. The genes are TRBV7-2 and TRBJ1-5; no definite D call. The CDR3 extends over 13 amino acids. Trimming took 5 bases from V and 8 from J, leaving 13 bases between them. Germline V lookup: CDR1 SGHTA, CDR2 FQGNSA. CDR3 sequence (DNA): TGTGCCAGCAGCGCGGACTTTAGGGAGCCCCAGCATTTT. This gives the protein CASSADFREPQHF.

The chain is built from TRBV30 and TRBJ1-5; perhaps TRBD1 as D (6 bases). The germline V and J ends were trimmed by 2 bases and 6 bases, with 11 bases remaining between them. CDR3 length: 13 residues. Per germline, CDR1 GTSNPN and CDR2 SVGIG (reference sequence). CDR3 nucleotides: TGTGCCTGGAGTCCGACAGGCGGTCAGCCCCAGCATTTT. Its protein is CAWSPTGGQPQHF.

V is TRBV11-3 and J is TRBJ1-1; 12 positions match TRBD1. Per germline, CDR1 SGHNT and CDR2 YENEEA. Trimming took 5 bases from V and 3 from J; bases not matched to a gene: 16. This CDR3 comprises 19 residues. In nucleotides, the CDR3 is TGTGCCAGCAGCCACCATCCCGGGACAGGGGGCGTCGGGCACACTGAAGCTTTCTTT. Translation gives CASSHHPGTGGVGHTEAFF.

The chain employs TRBV7-3 and TRBJ2-6; D not resolved. CDR1 SGHTA and CDR2 FQGTGA come from the germline V gene. This CDR3 has 15 amino acids. V was clipped by 4 bases and J by 2 bases, with 9 bases between them. This chain's CDR3 is CASSSYEAGANVLTF. CDR3 nucleotides: TGTGCCAGCAGCTCCTACGAGGCTGGGGCCAACGTCCTGACTTTC.